The 8 T cell receptor beta chains presented below share a single source sample, sequenced in a study of blood T cell repertoires in COVID-19. Assay used: immunoSEQ multiplex PCR; TCRdb lists only in-frame clones, some missing. Found here are 90,000 to 120,000 clones, 88% of them singletons; the top ten hold under 7%. The source material was peripheral blood. The receptor set was obtained from a man between 45 and 60 years old with active or convalescent COVID-19.

The rearrangement uses TRBV7-9 and TRBJ2-6, with unresolved D. The germline V gene has CDR1 SEHNR and CDR2 FQNEAQ (reference sequence). The CDR3 is 15 residues long. V was cut by 1 base and J by 2 bases, with 6 bases left in between. The CDR3 region has the DNA TGTGCCAGCAGCTTAGTCCGGGCTGGGGCCAACGTCCTGACTTTC. The encoded protein is CASSLVRAGANVLTF.

The rearrangement links TRBV4-3 to TRBJ2-5; 12 bases align to TRBD2. The V gene end was trimmed by 0 bases and the J gene end by 4 bases; junction bases not matched to a gene: 9. The CDR3 has 18 amino acids. Germline V gives CDR1 LGHNA, CDR2 YSLEER. The CDR3 here is CASSQDPQLAGGLETQYF. The CDR3 DNA reads as TGCGCCAGCAGCCAAGATCCACAACTAGCGGGAGGATTAGAGACCCAGTACTTC.

The genes are TRBV4-1 and TRBJ2-1; 11 nucleotides line up with TRBD2. Germline V gene sequence: CDR1 MGHRA, CDR2 YSYEKL. This CDR3 spans 14 amino acids. Trimming cost V 2 bases and J 7 bases; bases outside gene matches: 1. CDR3 amino acids: CASSQTSGSNEQFF. The CDR3 coding sequence is TGCGCCAGCAGCCAAACTAGCGGGAGTAATGAGCAGTTCTTC.

This chain connects TRBV9 to TRBJ2-1; tentatively, D is TRBD2 (5 bases). V shed 4 bases and J shed 6 bases, with 17 bases lying between them. Germline assignment: CDR1 SGDLS and CDR2 YYNGEE. This CDR3 region has 15 residues. The CDR3: CASSPRETGSNEQFF. In DNA form, the CDR3 reads TGTGCCAGCAGCCCACGGGAAACGGGATCCAATGAGCAGTTCTTC.

The chain links TRBV5-8 to TRBJ2-5, with 7 bases aligning to TRBD2. Trimming took 4 bases from V and 5 from J; bases not matched to a gene: 14. In germline, CDR1 is SGHTS, CDR2 YDEGEE. The CDR3 sequence is 16 residues long. The CDR3 nucleotides are TGTGCCAGCAGCCTAGAGCGGGAAGGTGGTATGGAGACCCAGTACTTC. This encodes CASSLEREGGMETQYF.

The rearrangement uses TRBV2 and TRBJ2-3; 8 nucleotides agree with TRBD2. Germline lookup yields CDR1 SNHLY and CDR2 FYNNEI. This CDR3 is 15 amino acids long. With V trimmed by 6 bases and J by 2 bases, 7 bases remained unmatched. This CDR3 is CASRAGTSDTDTQYF. The CDR3 DNA reads TGTGCCAGCAGAGCCGGGACTAGTGACACAGATACGCAGTATTTT.

The chain carries TRBV19 and TRBJ1-6; a weak D match, TRBD1 (6 bases). V lost 7 bases, J lost 10 bases, and 17 bases lay in between. Germline V gene sequence: CDR1 LNHDA, CDR2 SQIVND (reference sequence). The CDR3 extends over 14 amino acids. In DNA, the CDR3 is TGTGCCAGTACCCCTCTGGGGGCTAAATCACCCCTCCACTTT. This encodes CASTPLGAKSPLHF. The full variable domain, rest sourced from reference TRBV19 and TRBJ1-6, is DGGITQSPKYLFRKEGQNVTLSCEQNLNHDAMYWYRQDPGQGLRLIYYSQIVNDFQKGDIAEGYSVSREKKESFPLTVTSAQKNPTAFYLCASTPLGAKSPLHFGNGTRLTVT.

This sequence joins TRBV6-5 and TRBJ2-7; 8 nucleotides align to TRBD1. Per the germline V gene, CDR1 is MNHEY and CDR2 is SVGAGI. This CDR3 region has 15 residues. With V trimmed by 5 bases and J by 6 bases, 12 bases remained unmatched. The CDR3: CASSLRQGKLSEQYF. CDR3 DNA sequence: TGTGCCAGCAGTCTCAGACAGGGGAAGTTGAGCGAGCAGTACTTC.